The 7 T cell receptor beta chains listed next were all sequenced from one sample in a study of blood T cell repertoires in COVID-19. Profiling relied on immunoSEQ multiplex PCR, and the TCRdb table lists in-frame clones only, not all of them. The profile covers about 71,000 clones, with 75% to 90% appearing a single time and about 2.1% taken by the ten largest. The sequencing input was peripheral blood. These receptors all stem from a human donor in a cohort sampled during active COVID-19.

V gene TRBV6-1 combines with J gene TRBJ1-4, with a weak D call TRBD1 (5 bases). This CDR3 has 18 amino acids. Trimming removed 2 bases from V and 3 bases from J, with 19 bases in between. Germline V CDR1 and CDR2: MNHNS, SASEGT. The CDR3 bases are TGTGCCAGCAGTGAAATGATACCTGGGGGGGGTGCTAATGAAAAACTGTTTTTT. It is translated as CASSEMIPGGGANEKLFF.

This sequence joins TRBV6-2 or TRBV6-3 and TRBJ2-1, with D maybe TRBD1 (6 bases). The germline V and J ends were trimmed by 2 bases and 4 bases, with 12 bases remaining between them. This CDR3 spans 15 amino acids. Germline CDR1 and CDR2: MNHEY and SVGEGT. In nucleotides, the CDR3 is TGTGCCAGCAGTTACGGGCCTACAGGGTACAATGAGCAGTTCTTC. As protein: CASSYGPTGYNEQFF.

Here the CDR3 DNA reads TGTGCCAGTAGTATCCTCTCTGGAAACACCATATATTTT. Translation: CASSILSGNTIYF. V is TRBV19 and J is TRBJ1-3, with D uncertain. V was shortened by 3 bases and J by 0 bases, with 3 bases between the two germline ends. Germline V gene data show CDR1 as LNHDA and CDR2 as SQIVND (reference sequence). The length of the CDR3 is 13 residues.

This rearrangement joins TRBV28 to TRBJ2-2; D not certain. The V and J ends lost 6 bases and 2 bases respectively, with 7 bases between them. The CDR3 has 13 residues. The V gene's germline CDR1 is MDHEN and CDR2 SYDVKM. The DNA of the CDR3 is TGTGCCAGCAGAGAGGTTAACACCGGGGAGCTGTTTTTT. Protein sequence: CASREVNTGELFF.

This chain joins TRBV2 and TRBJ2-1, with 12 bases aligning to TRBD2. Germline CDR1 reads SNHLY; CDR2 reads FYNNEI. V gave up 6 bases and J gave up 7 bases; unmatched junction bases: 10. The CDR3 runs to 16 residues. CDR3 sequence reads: CASRATGLAGTNEQFF. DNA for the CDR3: TGTGCCAGCAGGGCAACCGGACTAGCGGGGACAAATGAGCAGTTCTTC.

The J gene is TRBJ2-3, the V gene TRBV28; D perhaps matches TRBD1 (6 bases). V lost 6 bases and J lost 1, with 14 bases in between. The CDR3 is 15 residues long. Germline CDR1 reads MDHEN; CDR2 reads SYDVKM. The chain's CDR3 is CASSAGTTGTDTQYF. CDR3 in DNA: TGTGCCAGCAGCGCAGGGACAACTGGCACAGATACGCAGTATTTT.

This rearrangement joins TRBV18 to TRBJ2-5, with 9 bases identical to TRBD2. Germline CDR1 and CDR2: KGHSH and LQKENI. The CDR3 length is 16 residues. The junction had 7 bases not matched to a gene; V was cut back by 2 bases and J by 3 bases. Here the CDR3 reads CASSPRAGGLKETQYF. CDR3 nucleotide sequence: TGTGCCAGCTCACCAAGAGCGGGGGGCTTAAAAGAGACCCAGTACTTC.